The 3 T cell receptor beta chains listed next were all sequenced from one sample in a study of T-cell reconstitution after alpha-beta-depleted transplantation in children. TCRbeta library construction was performed incorporating unique molecular identifiers. In TCRdb, the PCR reads were re-called with MiXCR into one record per CDR3 protein. The sample has hundreds of thousands of distinct CDR3 sequences, roughly 15% seen once; the top ten hold roughly 40%. The sequenced sample was PBMCs, mostly from graft donor cells, obtained 360 days after TCRalphabeta/CD19-depleted stem cell transplant. All receptors derive from a male patient between 2 and 10 years old who had a stem cell transplant for acute lymphoblastic leukemia, so the T cells may come from the graft donor.

This clonotype showed up just a few times. The chain couples TRBV5-5 to TRBJ2-4; D assignment may be TRBD1 or TRBD2 (5 bases each). This CDR3 has 14 residues. Germline V CDR1 and CDR2: SGHKS, YYEKEE (reference sequence). Trimming pared 2 bases from V and 10 bases from J, leaving 16 bases between. The CDR3, as DNA: TGTGCCAGCAGCTTTTTCTGGGACCCCTCTATTCAGTACTTC. Protein product: CASSFFWDPSIQYF.

The chain uses TRBV15 and TRBJ1-5, with 7 bases aligning to TRBD1. V trimming: 3 bases; J trimming: 7 bases; junction bases outside the gene matches: 9. The germline CDR1 and CDR2 sequences are LNHNV and YYDKDF (reference sequence). This CDR3 has 15 residues. The CDR3 spells CATSSLDRELQPQHF. In DNA, the CDR3 is TGTGCCACCAGCAGTTTAGACAGGGAGTTACAGCCCCAGCATTTT.

This chain uses TRBV12-3 or TRBV12-4 with TRBJ2-1; D remains unclear. V lost 3 bases and J lost 7, with 7 bases in between. This CDR3 spans 12 amino acids. The CDR3 nucleotides are TGTGCCAGCAGTTTCGTTAAGAATGAGCAGTTCTTC. Translating gives CASSFVKNEQFF.